This TCR beta chain was documented in a study of breast tumors, draining lymph nodes, adjacent tissues. Study-level findings and limits: Tumors had less TCR diversity than lymph nodes, more than nontumor tissue. Compared with basal-like, luminal-like tumors shared significantly more repertoire with nontumor tissue. Findings are consistent with lymph node origin and intratumoral expansion of most tumor T cells. That most tumor T cells come from lymph nodes remained unproven.

This clonotype was found many times. Its specificity is unknown. The CDR3 spans 16 residues. V was pared by 5 bases and J by 5 bases, with 10 bases of the junction left unmatched. Germline V CDR1 and CDR2: SGHTA, FQGTGA. TCRdb recomputed calls from the multiplex PCR reads with MiXCR, one row per CDR3 protein. The repertoire has tens of thousands of distinct CDR3 sequences, roughly 39% of them found once; the top ten carry 10%. This chain connects TRBV7-3 to TRBJ2-3; 10 nucleotides agree with TRBD2. The clonotype was recovered from a female donor with breast cancer. Some clones in this sample may be carry-over from other donors' samples. Sequencing was performed on breast tumor tissue. CDR3 nucleotides: TGTGCCAGCAGCCCAGAGAGCGGGAGGGCCCAAGATACGCAGTATTTT. Amino acids: CASSPESGRAQDTQYF. Complete variable domain (other parts from reference TRBV7-3 and TRBJ2-3): GAGVSQTPSNKVTEKGKYVELRCDPISGHTALYWYRQSLGQGPEFLIYFQGTGAADDSGLPNDRFFAVRPEGSVSTLKIQRTERGDSAVYLCASSPESGRAQDTQYFGPGTRLTVL.